This TCR beta chain was profiled in a study of T cell responses to AZD1222 COVID-19 vaccine. Repertoires were generated with immunoSEQ multiplex PCR, while TCRdb's copy carries only in-frame clones and drops some. Counted here are tens of thousands of clones, roughly 82% occurring once; the ten biggest clones make up 5% to 6%. The V end was cut by 4 bases, the J end by 7 bases, with 18 bases between. The CDR3 has 15 amino acids. The germline V gene has CDR1 ENHRY and CDR2 SYGVKD. This clone was seen only a few times. The J gene is TRBJ2-3, the V gene TRBV10-3; D perhaps matches TRBD1 (5 bases). The sequencing here drew on peripheral blood, taken on day 0 of AZD1222 vaccination. This sequence was found in an adult in good health. The CDR3 bases are TGTGCCATCAGTGCGGGTGGGGCGGCCCAAAATACGCAGTATTTT. Its protein is CAISAGGAAQNTQYF.